This passage covers 32 T cell receptor beta chains from one sample sequenced in a study of cytomegalovirus exposure and HLA in healthy donors. Researchers ran the PCR with 60 Vbeta and 13 Jbeta primers. Profiled with immunoSEQ multiplex PCR; TCRdb holds only in-frame clones, not every one. The sample yields 130,000 or so clones, roughly three fifths seen once. Sequencing was performed on PBMCs. These receptor sequences come from a woman in her thirties or forties in good health and CMV-seropositive.

The gene calls are TRBV7-8 and TRBJ2-3, with TRBD2 matching over 9 bases. The germline gives CDR1 SGHVS, CDR2 FQNEAQ. This CDR3 comprises 14 residues. V shed 3 bases, J shed 6 bases, and the junction held 4 bases outside the gene matches. CDR3 DNA sequence: TGTGCCAGCAGCTTGGCGGGAGGGGATGATACGCAGTATTTT. Amino acids: CASSLAGGDDTQYF.

The V and J genes are TRBV5-6 and TRBJ1-2; 8 bases are a match to TRBD1. Germline V lookup: CDR1 SGHDT, CDR2 YYEEEE. J was trimmed by 7 bases and V by 4 bases; bases with no gene match: 6. The CDR3 covers 13 residues. The CDR3 loop reads CASSPDRVSGYTF. CDR3 nucleotide sequence: TGTGCCAGCAGCCCGGACAGGGTCAGTGGCTACACCTTC.

This clone was seen only a few times. This chain connects TRBV7-3 to TRBJ2-5; TRBD1 is a possible D gene (6 bases). With 8 bases removed from V and 4 bases from J, the gap between germline ends came to 20 bases. The germline CDR1 and CDR2 sequences are SGHTA and FQGTGA. The CDR3 spans 15 residues. The CDR3 DNA follows: TGTGCCAGCTCTCCTGAACCGAGGGGGAGAGAGACCCAGTACTTC. Residues: CASSPEPRGRETQYF.

The V gene is TRBV27, the J gene TRBJ2-7; maybe TRBD1 (6 bases). The CDR3 length is 17 residues. V gave up 4 bases and J gave up 0 bases, with 19 bases separating them. Germline lookup yields CDR1 MNHEY and CDR2 SMNVEV (reference sequence). For the CDR3, the DNA is TGTGCCAGCAGTTCCCACCTGGGACACGTTAGCTCCTACGAGCAGTACTTC. Its protein product is CASSSHLGHVSSYEQYF.

The genes are TRBV19 and TRBJ1-2; no reliable D call. Germline V gene lookup returns CDR1 LNHDA and CDR2 SQIVND (reference sequence). The V end lost 5 bases, the J end lost 10 bases, and 8 bases lay between the germline ends. CDR3 size: 10 residues. The CDR3 loop reads CASSGGSYTF. The CDR3 region has the DNA TGTGCCAGTAGTGGCGGATCCTACACCTTC. The whole variable domain, filled in from reference TRBV19 and TRBJ1-2, reads DGGITQSPKYLFRKEGQNVTLSCEQNLNHDAMYWYRQDPGQGLRLIYYSQIVNDFQKGDIAEGYSVSREKKESFPLTVTSAQKNPTAFYLCASSGGSYTFGSGTRLTVV.

A word on this clone: Other nucleotide sequences from this sample produce the same CDR3. J is TRBJ2-1 and V is TRBV5-1; 9 positions match TRBD2. The CDR3 loop spans 15 amino acids. The ends lost 0 bases at V and 2 bases at J; junction bases unmatched: 0. Germline loops: CDR1 SGHRS, CDR2 YFSETQ. The DNA for the CDR3 is TGCGCCAGCAGCTTGGTAGCGGGGGCCTACAATGAGCAGTTCTTC. Protein: CASSLVAGAYNEQFF.

This chain joins TRBV18 and TRBJ1-1; D gene ambiguous. The germline CDR1 and CDR2 sequences are KGHSH and LQKENI. The CDR3 totals 15 residues. The germline V and J ends were trimmed by 0 bases and 1 base, with 9 bases remaining between them. CDR3 protein: CASSPPNAGNTEAFF. The CDR3 coding sequence is TGTGCCAGCTCACCACCGAACGCCGGGAACACTGAAGCTTTCTTT.

V usage is TRBV7-3 and J usage is TRBJ1-1, with D perhaps matching TRBD1 (5 bases). CDR3 length equals 16 residues. The germline V gene has CDR1 SGHTA and CDR2 FQGTGA. Between the trimmed V and J ends, which lost 4 bases and 8 bases, there was a span of 23 bases. Here the CDR3 reads CASSSRGGGLTPEAFF. CDR3 coding DNA: TGTGCCAGCAGCTCTCGGGGGGGAGGGTTGACTCCCGAAGCTTTCTTT.

The rearrangement uses TRBV6-1 and TRBJ1-3, with 8 bases fitting TRBD1. The CDR3 length is 13 residues. J gave up 0 bases and V 10 bases, and 2 bases lay outside the gene matches. CDR1 and CDR2 (germline): MNHNS, SASEGT. The CDR3 sequence: CATTGGSGNTIYF. In DNA, the CDR3 is TGTGCCACCACAGGGGGCTCTGGAAACACCATATATTTT.

The genes are TRBV27 and TRBJ2-5, with 9 bases lining up with TRBD1. V was clipped by 5 bases and J by 4 bases; unmatched bases: 2. This CDR3 contains 13 residues. Germline V gene sequence: CDR1 MNHEY, CDR2 SMNVEV (reference sequence). The DNA of the CDR3 is TGTGCCAGCAGTGAGACAGGGGGAGAGACCCAGTACTTC. Its translation: CASSETGGETQYF.

The chain has TRBV5-1 and TRBJ2-1; D may be TRBD2 (6 bases). V lost 0 bases, J lost 8 bases, and 15 bases lay in between. The CDR3 sequence is 15 residues long. Looked up from germline, CDR1 is SGHRS and CDR2 is YFSETQ. The CDR3 loop reads CASSLVEAREDEQFF. The CDR3 DNA follows: TGCGCCAGCAGCTTGGTCGAGGCGAGGGAGGATGAGCAGTTCTTC.

The gene calls are TRBV14 and TRBJ2-1; TRBD2 is a possible D gene (5 bases). CDR1 SGHDN and CDR2 FVKESK come from the germline V gene. The V gene lost 0 bases and the J gene lost 6 bases, with 18 bases spanning the gap. The CDR3 sequence is 17 residues long. In DNA, the CDR3 is TGTGCCAGCAGCCAAGATCTGAGCCCCGCCCGGGGCAATGAGCAGTTCTTC. Protein sequence: CASSQDLSPARGNEQFF.

In this sample, this clone turned up a few times. The chain has TRBV27 and TRBJ2-5; 7 bases fit TRBD2. The germline CDR1 and CDR2 sequences are MNHEY and SMNVEV (reference sequence). V shed 2 bases and J 11 bases; nucleotides not matched to a gene: 20. The CDR3 contains 17 residues. The chain's CDR3 is CASSLNGPGGGEAEQYF. Here the CDR3 DNA reads TGTGCCAGCAGTTTAAATGGGCCGGGGGGTGGGGAGGCGGAGCAGTACTTC.

A few counts support this clone. The chain uses TRBV5-1 and TRBJ2-2; TRBD1 agrees at 9 bases. The V gene end was trimmed by 9 bases and the J gene end by 4 bases; junction bases not matched to a gene: 19. The CDR3 runs 18 residues. Looked up from germline, CDR1 is SGHRS and CDR2 is YFSETQ. The CDR3 loop is CATRSRGDRDVGTGELFF. As DNA, the CDR3 is TGCGCCACCCGCTCCCGCGGGGACAGGGATGTAGGCACCGGGGAGCTGTTTTTT.

This clone was observed a few times. Written as DNA, the CDR3 is TGTGCCAGCTCACCACTAGCGGGGGACAATGAGCAGTTCTTC. This encodes CASSPLAGDNEQFF. The rearrangement joins TRBV18 to TRBJ2-1, with 9 bases lining up with TRBD2. The V gene's germline CDR1 is KGHSH and CDR2 LQKENI. Trimming at V came to 1 base and at J to 5 bases, leaving 0 bases not matched to a gene. The CDR3 has 14 residues.

The chain uses TRBV2 and TRBJ1-2, with D unclear. The V end lost 6 bases, the J end lost 4 bases, and 6 bases lay between the germline ends. CDR1 is SNHLY and CDR2 is FYNNEI in the germline V gene. CDR3 length equals 11 residues. The CDR3 reads CASSGVYGYTF. The CDR3 DNA sequence: TGTGCCAGCAGCGGGGTCTATGGCTACACCTTC. Supplemented by reference TRBV2 and TRBJ1-2, the full variable domain reads EPEVTQTPSHQVTQMGQEVILRCVPISNHLYFYWYRQILGQKVEFLVSFYNNEISEKSEIFDDQFSVERPDGSNFTLKIRSTKLEDSAMYFCASSGVYGYTFGSGTRLTVV.

The genes are TRBV4-2 and TRBJ1-1; unclear D gene. Germline loops: CDR1 LGHNA, CDR2 YNFKEQ. The CDR3 totals 14 residues. V gave up 0 bases and J gave up 1 base, with 6 bases separating them. Here the CDR3 reads CASSQETQNTEAFF. As DNA, the CDR3 is TGTGCCAGCAGCCAAGAGACACAGAACACTGAAGCTTTCTTT.

The chain recombines TRBV19 with TRBJ1-6; D is undetermined. This CDR3 contains 18 residues. Trimming shortened V by 9 bases and J by 0 bases, and 21 bases separated the two germline ends. CDR1 is LNHDA, CDR2 SQIVND, per germline (reference sequence). CDR3 region: CASCEARGGSSYNSPLHF. CDR3 in DNA: TGTGCCAGCTGTGAGGCCCGCGGAGGAAGCTCCTATAATTCACCCCTCCACTTT.

J is TRBJ2-3 and V is TRBV2, with 12 bases lining up with TRBD2. Looked up from germline, CDR1 is SNHLY and CDR2 is FYNNEI. There are 16 residues in the CDR3. Trimming cost V 4 bases and J 2 bases; bases outside gene matches: 4. The CDR3 nucleotides read TGTGCCAGCAGTGGGACTAGCGGGGAGTTCACAGATACGCAGTATTTT. Translating it yields CASSGTSGEFTDTQYF.

The chain recombines TRBV7-6 with TRBJ1-4, with 10 bases matching TRBD1. V was pared by 4 bases and J by 5 bases, with 1 base of the junction left unmatched. This CDR3 has 14 amino acids. The germline CDR1 and CDR2 sequences are SGHVS and FNYEAQ. CDR3: CASSWGQGNEKLFF. CDR3 sequence (DNA): TGTGCCAGCAGCTGGGGACAGGGGAATGAAAAACTGTTTTTT.

V and J are TRBV20-1 and TRBJ1-3; unclear D gene. Between the trimmed V and J ends, which lost 5 bases and 8 bases, there was a span of 10 bases. The germline V gene has CDR1 DFQATT and CDR2 SNEGSKA (reference sequence). The CDR3 length is 11 residues. CDR3 in amino acids: CSAAQMYTIYF. DNA for the CDR3: TGCAGTGCTGCTCAGATGTACACCATATATTTT.

The chain uses TRBV7-6 and TRBJ2-3; D possibly corresponds to TRBD1 (5 bases). The V end lost 5 bases, the J end lost 2 bases, and 23 bases lay between the germline ends. There are 18 residues in the CDR3. Germline CDR1 and CDR2: SGHVS and FNYEAQ. This CDR3 reads CASSQRRPGRTTTDTQYF. The CDR3 DNA follows: TGTGCCAGCAGCCAACGACGCCCAGGGCGTACTACCACAGATACGCAGTATTTT.

The chain employs TRBV5-4 and TRBJ1-2, with 11 nucleotides matching TRBD1. The CDR3 spans 14 residues. With V trimmed by 4 bases and J by 7 bases, 6 bases remained unmatched. Germline V lookup: CDR1 SGHNT, CDR2 YYREEE (reference sequence). This CDR3 reads CASSAGTGGGGYTF. The CDR3, as DNA: TGTGCCAGCAGCGCAGGGACAGGGGGAGGTGGCTACACCTTC.

The J gene is TRBJ2-3, the V gene TRBV10-3, with 8 positions matching TRBD2. The CDR3 contains 15 residues. Per the germline V gene, CDR1 is ENHRY and CDR2 is SYGVKD. Unmatched junction bases numbered 7, after V lost 5 bases and J lost 3 bases. CDR3 DNA sequence: TGTGCCATCAGTTCCGAACGGGGGGGAACAGATACGCAGTATTTT. It encodes CAISSERGGTDTQYF.

The CDR3 spells CASSYSTGYLGEQYF. In DNA, the CDR3 is TGTGCCAGCAGTTACTCGACAGGGTATTTAGGCGAGCAGTACTTC. V is TRBV6-5 and J is TRBJ2-7; 7 positions match TRBD1. V trimming: 0 bases; J trimming: 6 bases; junction bases outside the gene matches: 8. Germline V CDR1 and CDR2: MNHEY, SVGAGI. This CDR3 is 15 amino acids long.

V gene TRBV7-9 combines with J gene TRBJ2-7, with 11 bases aligning to TRBD1. The germline CDR1 and CDR2 sequences are SEHNR and FQNEAQ (reference sequence). The junction had 4 bases not matched to a gene; V was cut back by 3 bases and J by 6 bases. CDR3 length equals 14 residues. The CDR3 loop reads CASSLGQGECEQYF. CDR3 bases: TGTGCCAGCAGCTTGGGACAGGGGGAATGCGAGCAGTACTTC.

The chain combines TRBV11-2 with TRBJ2-7; TRBD2 matches 12 bases. The CDR3 totals 20 residues. The V gene end was trimmed by 0 bases and the J gene end by 3 bases; junction bases not matched to a gene: 15. In germline, CDR1 is SGHAT, CDR2 FQNNGV. The CDR3 DNA sequence: TGTGCCAGCAGCTTAGATAGTCCAAGACTAGCGGGAGTAGATCTCTACGAGCAGTACTTC. Its translation: CASSLDSPRLAGVDLYEQYF.

This clone was seen only a few times. J is TRBJ2-2 and V is TRBV11-2; 8 bases fit TRBD1. The CDR3 is 14 residues long. The J segment lost 4 bases and the V segment lost 5 bases, leaving 3 bases of the junction unmatched. The germline CDR1 and CDR2 sequences are SGHAT and FQNNGV. CDR3 in DNA: TGTGCCAGCAGCAACCAGGGGGCCACCGGGGAGCTGTTTTTT. Translated: CASSNQGATGELFF.

V gene TRBV10-3 combines with J gene TRBJ2-1, with D perhaps TRBD1 (6 bases). Trimming shortened V by 3 bases and J by 4 bases, and 19 bases separated the two germline ends. Germline lookup yields CDR1 ENHRY and CDR2 SYGVKD. The CDR3 totals 17 residues. CDR3 DNA sequence: TGTGCCATCAGTGAAGTGAGGGCAGGGGCTACTTACAATGAGCAGTTCTTC. It is translated as CAISEVRAGATYNEQFF.

This chain connects TRBV5-5 to TRBJ2-7; D not certain. The V end lost 1 base, the J end lost 5 bases, and 16 bases lay between the germline ends. CDR3 length: 15 amino acids. Germline V gives CDR1 SGHKS, CDR2 YYEKEE (reference sequence). The DNA for the CDR3 is TGTGCCAGCAGCTTGAGTCCGGTTCCGTTGGACGAGCAGTACTTC. This sequence encodes CASSLSPVPLDEQYF.

As concerns this clone: The junction differs from germline at one of its ends, possibly a read error. The V gene is TRBV6-5, the J gene TRBJ2-7, with D possibly matching TRBD2 (5 bases). Germline loops: CDR1 MNHEY, CDR2 SVGAGI. The CDR3 consists of 13 residues. The CDR3 reads CASSPSPPGEQHF. CDR3 DNA: TGTGCCAGCAGTCCTAGCCCCCCGGGCGAGCAGCACTTC.

The chain is built from TRBV11-3 and TRBJ1-2, with 9 bases aligning to TRBD1. V dropped 3 bases and J dropped 2; count of bases not matched to a gene: 4. The CDR3 has 15 residues. Per the germline V gene, CDR1 is SGHNT and CDR2 is YENEEA. The DNA for the CDR3 is TGTGCCAGCAGCTTCCTGGGACAGGGCAACTATGGCTACACCTTC. Translated: CASSFLGQGNYGYTF. The variable domain in full, completed from reference TRBV11-3 and TRBJ1-2, reads EAGVVQSPRYKIIEKKQPVAFWCNPISGHNTLYWYLQNLGQGPELLIRYENEEAVDDSQLPKDRFSAERLKGVDSTLKIQPAELGDSAVYLCASSFLGQGNYGYTFGSGTRLTVV.